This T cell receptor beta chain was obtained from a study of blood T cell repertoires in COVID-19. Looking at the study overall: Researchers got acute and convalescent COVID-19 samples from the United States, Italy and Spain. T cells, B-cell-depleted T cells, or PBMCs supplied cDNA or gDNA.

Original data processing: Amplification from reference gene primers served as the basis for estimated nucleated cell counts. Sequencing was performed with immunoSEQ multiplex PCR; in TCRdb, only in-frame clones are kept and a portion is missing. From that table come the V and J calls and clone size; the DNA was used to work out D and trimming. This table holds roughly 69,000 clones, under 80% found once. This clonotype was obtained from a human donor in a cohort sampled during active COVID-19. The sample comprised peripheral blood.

The CDR3 nucleotides read TGTGCCAGCAGCTCCAATTTCCGGACAGCCATTAGGACCGGGGAGCTGTTTTTT. Its translation: CASSSNFRTAIRTGELFF. The chain joins TRBV5-6 to TRBJ2-2; the D gene is possibly TRBD1 (6 bases). Germline V gene lookup returns CDR1 SGHDT and CDR2 YYEEEE. Trimming took 3 bases from V and 5 from J, leaving 23 bases between them. The CDR3 has 18 amino acids.